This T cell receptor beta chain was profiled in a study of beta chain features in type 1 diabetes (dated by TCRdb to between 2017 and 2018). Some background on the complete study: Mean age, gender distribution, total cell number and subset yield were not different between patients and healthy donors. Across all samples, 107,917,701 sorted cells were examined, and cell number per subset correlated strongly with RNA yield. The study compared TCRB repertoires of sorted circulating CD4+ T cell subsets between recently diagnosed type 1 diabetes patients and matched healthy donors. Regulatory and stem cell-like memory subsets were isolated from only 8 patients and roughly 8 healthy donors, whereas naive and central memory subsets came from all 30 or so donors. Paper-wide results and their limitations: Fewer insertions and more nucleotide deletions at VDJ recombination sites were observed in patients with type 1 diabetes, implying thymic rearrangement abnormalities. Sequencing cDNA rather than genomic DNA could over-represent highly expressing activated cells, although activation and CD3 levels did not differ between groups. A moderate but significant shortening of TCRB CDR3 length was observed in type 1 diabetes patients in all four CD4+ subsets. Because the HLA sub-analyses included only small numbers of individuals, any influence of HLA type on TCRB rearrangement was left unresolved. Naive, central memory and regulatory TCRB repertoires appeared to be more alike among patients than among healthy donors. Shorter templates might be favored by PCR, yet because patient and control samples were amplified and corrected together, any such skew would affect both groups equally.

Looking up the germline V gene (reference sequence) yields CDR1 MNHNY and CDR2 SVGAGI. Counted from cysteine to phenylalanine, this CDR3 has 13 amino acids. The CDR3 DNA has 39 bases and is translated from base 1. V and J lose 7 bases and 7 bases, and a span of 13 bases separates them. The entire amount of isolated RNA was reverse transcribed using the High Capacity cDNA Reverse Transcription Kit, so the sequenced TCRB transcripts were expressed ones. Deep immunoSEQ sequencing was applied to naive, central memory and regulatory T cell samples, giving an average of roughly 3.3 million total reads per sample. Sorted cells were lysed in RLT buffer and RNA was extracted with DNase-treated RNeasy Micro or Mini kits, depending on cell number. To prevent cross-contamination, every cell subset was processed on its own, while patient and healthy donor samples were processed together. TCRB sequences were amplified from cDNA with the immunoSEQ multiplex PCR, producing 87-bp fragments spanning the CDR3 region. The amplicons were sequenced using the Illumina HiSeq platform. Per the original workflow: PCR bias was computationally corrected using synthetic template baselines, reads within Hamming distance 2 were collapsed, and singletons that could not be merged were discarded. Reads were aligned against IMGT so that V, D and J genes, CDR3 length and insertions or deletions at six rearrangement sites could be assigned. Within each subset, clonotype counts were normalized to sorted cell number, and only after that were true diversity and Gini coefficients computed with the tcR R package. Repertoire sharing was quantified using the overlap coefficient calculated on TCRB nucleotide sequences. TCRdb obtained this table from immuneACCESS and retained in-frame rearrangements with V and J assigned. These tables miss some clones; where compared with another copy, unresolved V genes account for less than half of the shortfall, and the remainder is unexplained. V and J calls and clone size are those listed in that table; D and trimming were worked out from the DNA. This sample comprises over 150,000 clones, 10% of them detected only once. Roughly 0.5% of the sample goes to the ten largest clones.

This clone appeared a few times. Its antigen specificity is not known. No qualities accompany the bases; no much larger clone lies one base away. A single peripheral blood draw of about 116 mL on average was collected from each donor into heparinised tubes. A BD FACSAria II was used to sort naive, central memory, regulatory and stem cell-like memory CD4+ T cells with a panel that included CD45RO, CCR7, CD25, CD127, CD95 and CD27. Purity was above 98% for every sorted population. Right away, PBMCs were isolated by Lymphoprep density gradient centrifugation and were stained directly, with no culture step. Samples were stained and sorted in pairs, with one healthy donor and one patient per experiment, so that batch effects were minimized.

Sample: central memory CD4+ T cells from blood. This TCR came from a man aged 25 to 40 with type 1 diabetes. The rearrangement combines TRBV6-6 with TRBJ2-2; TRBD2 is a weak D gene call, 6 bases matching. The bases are TGTGCCAGCAAGACGGGAGCTAGCGGGGAGCTGTTTTTT. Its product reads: CASKTGASGELFF.